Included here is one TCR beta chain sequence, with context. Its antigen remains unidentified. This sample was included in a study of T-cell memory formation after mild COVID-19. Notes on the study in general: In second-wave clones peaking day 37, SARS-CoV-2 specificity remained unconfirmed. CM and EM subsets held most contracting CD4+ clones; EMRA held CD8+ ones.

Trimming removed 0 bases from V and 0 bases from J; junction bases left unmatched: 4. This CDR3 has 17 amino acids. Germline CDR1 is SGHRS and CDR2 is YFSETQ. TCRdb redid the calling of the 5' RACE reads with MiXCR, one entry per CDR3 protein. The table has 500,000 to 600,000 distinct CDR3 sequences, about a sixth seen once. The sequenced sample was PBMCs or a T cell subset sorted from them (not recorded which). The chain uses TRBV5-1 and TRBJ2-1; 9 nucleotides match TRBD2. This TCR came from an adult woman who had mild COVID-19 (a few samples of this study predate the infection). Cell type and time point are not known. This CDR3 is CASSLALSGSSYNEQFF. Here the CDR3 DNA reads TGCGCCAGCAGCTTGGCCCTTAGCGGGAGCTCCTACAATGAGCAGTTCTTC.